This TCR beta chain derives from a study of blood T cell repertoires in COVID-19. Germline V gives CDR1 KGHSH, CDR2 LQKENI. V shed 2 bases and J shed 3 bases, with 8 bases lying between them. The CDR3 loop spans 14 amino acids. Repertoires were generated with immunoSEQ multiplex PCR, while TCRdb's copy carries only in-frame clones and drops some. Here the sample spans nearly 300,000 clones, more than 70% being singletons. This clonotype originated in a woman aged 30 to 39 who had recovered from COVID-19. V usage is TRBV18 and J usage is TRBJ1-5, with no clear D. The specimen sequenced was peripheral blood. The CDR3 is CASSPATDNQPQHF. In DNA form, the CDR3 reads TGTGCCAGCTCACCAGCTACTGACAATCAGCCCCAGCATTTT.